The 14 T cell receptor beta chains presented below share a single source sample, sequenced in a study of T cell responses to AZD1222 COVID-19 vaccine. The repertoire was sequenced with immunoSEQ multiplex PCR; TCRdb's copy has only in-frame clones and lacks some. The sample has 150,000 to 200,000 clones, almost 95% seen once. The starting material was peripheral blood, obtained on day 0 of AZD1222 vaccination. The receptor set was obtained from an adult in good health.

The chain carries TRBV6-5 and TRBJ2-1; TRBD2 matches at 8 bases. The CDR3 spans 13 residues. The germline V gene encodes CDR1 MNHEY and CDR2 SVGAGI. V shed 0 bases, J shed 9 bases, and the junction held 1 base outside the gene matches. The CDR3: CASSYSSGSEQFF. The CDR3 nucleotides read TGTGCCAGCAGTTACTCAAGCGGGAGTGAGCAGTTCTTC.

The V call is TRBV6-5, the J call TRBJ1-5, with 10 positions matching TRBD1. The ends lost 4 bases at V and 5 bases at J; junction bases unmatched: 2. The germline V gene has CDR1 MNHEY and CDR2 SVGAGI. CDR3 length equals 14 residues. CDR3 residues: CASSSGQGDQPQHF. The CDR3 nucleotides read TGTGCCAGCAGTTCCGGACAGGGGGATCAGCCCCAGCATTTT.

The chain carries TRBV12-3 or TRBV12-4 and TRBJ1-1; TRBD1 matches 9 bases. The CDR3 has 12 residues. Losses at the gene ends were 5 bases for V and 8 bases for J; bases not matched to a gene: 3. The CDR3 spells CASSRTGAEAFF. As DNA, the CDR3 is TGTGCCAGCAGTAGGACAGGGGCCGAAGCTTTCTTT.

The CDR3 is CASSQDRLRMAGELFF. The CDR3 nucleotides read TGTGCCAGCAGCCAAGATCGCCTAAGGATGGCCGGGGAGCTGTTTTTT. The chain couples TRBV4-2 to TRBJ2-2, with D hard to call. Germline CDR1 LGHNA, CDR2 YNFKEQ. This CDR3 comprises 16 residues. V was cut by 0 bases and J by 6 bases, with 14 bases left in between.

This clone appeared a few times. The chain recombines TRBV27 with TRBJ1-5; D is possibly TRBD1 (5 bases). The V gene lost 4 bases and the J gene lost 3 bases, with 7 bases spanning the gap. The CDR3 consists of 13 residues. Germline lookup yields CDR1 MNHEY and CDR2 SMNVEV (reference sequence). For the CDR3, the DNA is TGTGCCAGCAGTTGGGGGTACAATCAGCCCCAGCATTTT. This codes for CASSWGYNQPQHF.

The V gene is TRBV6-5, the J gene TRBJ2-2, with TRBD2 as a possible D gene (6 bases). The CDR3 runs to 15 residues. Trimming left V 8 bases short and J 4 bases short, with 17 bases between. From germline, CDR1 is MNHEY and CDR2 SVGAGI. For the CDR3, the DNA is TGTGCCAGCCTCCCAAGCGGGCGGGTCACCGGGGAGCTGTTTTTT. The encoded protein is CASLPSGRVTGELFF.

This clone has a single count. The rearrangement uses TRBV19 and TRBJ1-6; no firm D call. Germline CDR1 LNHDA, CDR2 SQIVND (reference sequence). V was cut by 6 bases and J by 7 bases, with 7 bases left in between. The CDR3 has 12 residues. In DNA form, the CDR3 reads TGTGCCAGTAGGAGGGTCAATTCACCCCTCCACTTT. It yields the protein CASRRVNSPLHF.

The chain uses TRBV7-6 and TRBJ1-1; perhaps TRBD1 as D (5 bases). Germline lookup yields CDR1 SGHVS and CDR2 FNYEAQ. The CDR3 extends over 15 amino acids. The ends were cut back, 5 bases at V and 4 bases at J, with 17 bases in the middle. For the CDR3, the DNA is TGTGCCAGCAGCCCCCCGGACATAGCAGGCACTGAAGCTTTCTTT. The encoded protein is CASSPPDIAGTEAFF.

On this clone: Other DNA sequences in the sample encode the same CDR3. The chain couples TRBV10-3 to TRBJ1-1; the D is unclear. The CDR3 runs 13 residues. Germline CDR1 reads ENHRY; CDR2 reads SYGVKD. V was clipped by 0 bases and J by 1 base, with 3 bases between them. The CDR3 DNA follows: TGTGCCATCAGTGAGTCGGGGAACACTGAAGCTTTCTTT. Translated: CAISESGNTEAFF.

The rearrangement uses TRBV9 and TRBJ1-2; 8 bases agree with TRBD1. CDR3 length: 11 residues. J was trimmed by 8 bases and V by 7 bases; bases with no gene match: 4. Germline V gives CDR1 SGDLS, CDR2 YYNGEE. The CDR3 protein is CASRQGSGYTF. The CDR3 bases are TGTGCCAGCCGACAGGGGAGCGGCTACACCTTC.

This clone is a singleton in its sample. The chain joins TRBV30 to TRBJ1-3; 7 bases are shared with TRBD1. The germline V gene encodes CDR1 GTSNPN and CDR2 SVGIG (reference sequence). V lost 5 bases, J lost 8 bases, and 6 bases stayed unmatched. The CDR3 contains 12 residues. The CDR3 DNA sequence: TGTGCCTGGGGGACAGAGGTTGACACCATATATTTT. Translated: CAWGTEVDTIYF.

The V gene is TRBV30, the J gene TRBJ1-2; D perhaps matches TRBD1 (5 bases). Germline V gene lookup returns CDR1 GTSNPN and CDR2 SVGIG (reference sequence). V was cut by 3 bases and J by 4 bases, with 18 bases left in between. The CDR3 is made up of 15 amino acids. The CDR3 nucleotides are TGTGCCTGGAGAGCCGGGGGAACGGGCAGCTATGGCTACACCTTC. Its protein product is CAWRAGGTGSYGYTF.

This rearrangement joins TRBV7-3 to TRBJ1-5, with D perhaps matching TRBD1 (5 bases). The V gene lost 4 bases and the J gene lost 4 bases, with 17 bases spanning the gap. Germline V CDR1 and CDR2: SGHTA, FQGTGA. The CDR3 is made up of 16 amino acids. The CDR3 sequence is CASSSKTGVWNQPQHF. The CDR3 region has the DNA TGTGCCAGCAGCTCAAAAACGGGGGTATGGAATCAGCCCCAGCATTTT.

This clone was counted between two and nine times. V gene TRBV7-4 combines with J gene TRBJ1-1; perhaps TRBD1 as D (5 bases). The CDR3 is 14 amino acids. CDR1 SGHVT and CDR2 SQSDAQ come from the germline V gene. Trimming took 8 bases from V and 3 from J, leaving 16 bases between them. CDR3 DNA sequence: TGTGCCAGCGGCCCAGGGCAGGAGGACACTGAAGCTTTCTTT. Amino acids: CASGPGQEDTEAFF.